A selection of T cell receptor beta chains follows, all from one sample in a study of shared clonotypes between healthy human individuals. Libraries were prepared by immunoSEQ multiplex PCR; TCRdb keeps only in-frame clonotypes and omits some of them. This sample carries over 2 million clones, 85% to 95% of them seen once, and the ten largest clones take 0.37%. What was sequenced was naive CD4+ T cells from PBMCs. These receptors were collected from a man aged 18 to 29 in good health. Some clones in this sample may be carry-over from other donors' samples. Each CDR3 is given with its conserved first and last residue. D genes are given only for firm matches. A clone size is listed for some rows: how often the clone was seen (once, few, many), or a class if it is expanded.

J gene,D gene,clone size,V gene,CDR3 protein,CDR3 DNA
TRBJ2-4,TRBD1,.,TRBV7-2,CASSFTGTGSKNIQYF,TGTGCCAGCAGCTTTACCGGGACAGGGAGCAAAAACATTCAGTACTTC
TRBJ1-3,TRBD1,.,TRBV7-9,CASSPDRASGNTIYF,TGTGCCAGCAGCCCCGACAGGGCCTCTGGAAACACCATATATTTT
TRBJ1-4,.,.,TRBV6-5,CASSPTGRANEKLFF,TGTGCCAGCAGTCCCACAGGGAGGGCTAATGAAAAACTGTTTTTT
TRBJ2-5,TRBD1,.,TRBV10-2,CASRDGQGAPGETQYF,TGCGCCAGCAGGGACGGACAGGGGGCCCCTGGGGAGACCCAGTACTTC
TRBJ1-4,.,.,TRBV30,CAWSVVGNEKLFF,TGTGCCTGGAGTGTGGTAGGGAATGAAAAACTGTTTTTT
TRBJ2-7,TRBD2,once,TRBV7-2,CASSLRVSLAGGESYEQYF,TGTGCCAGCAGCTTACGCGTGTCACTAGCGGGAGGGGAATCCTACGAGCAGTACTTC
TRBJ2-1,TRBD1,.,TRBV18,CASSPLGQGAGDEQFF,TGTGCCAGCTCACCCCTTGGGCAGGGGGCTGGGGATGAGCAGTTCTTC
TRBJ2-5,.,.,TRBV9,CASSVARVSETQYF,TGTGCCAGCAGCGTAGCTAGGGTATCAGAGACCCAGTACTTC
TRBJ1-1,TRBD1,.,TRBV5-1,CASSLDTGDTEAFF,TGCGCCAGCAGCTTGGATACAGGGGACACTGAAGCTTTCTTT
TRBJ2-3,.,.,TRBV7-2,CASRLQGVTNTDTQYF,TGTGCCAGCAGACTTCAGGGAGTAACTAACACAGATACGCAGTATTTT
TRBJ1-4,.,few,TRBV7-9,CASSLGGRGEKLFF,TGTGCCAGCAGCTTAGGGGGTAGAGGTGAAAAACTGTTTTTT
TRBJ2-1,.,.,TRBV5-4,CASSQEGYEQFF,TGTGCCAGCAGCCAAGAGGGGTATGAGCAGTTCTTC
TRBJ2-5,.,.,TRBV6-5,CASRASGAEGETQYF,TGTGCCAGCAGGGCTTCCGGGGCCGAAGGAGAGACCCAGTACTTC
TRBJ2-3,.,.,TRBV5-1,CASSLAPGGTDTQYF,TGCGCCAGCAGCTTGGCCCCAGGCGGCACAGATACGCAGTATTTT
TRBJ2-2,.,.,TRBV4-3,CASSQEPGHGNTGELFF,TGCGCCAGCAGCCAAGAACCGGGACACGGTAACACCGGGGAGCTGTTTTTT
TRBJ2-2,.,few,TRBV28,CAIHTDNTGELFF,TGTGCCATCCATACAGATAACACCGGGGAGCTGTTTTTT
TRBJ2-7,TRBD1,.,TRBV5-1,CASSLEDRTGASREQYF,TGCGCCAGCAGCTTGGAAGATAGGACAGGGGCCTCGCGGGAGCAGTACTTC
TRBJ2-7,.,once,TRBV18,CASSRDFGDEQYF,TGTGCCAGCTCGCGGGACTTCGGGGACGAGCAGTACTTC
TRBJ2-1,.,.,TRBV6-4,CASSIEQGYEQFF,TGTGCCAGCAGCATTGAACAGGGTTATGAGCAGTTCTTC
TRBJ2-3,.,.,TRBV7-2,CASSPGLGTDTQYF,TGTGCCAGCAGCCCCGGACTGGGCACAGATACGCAGTATTTT
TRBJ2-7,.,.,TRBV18,CASSPSDTPQVF,TGTGCCAGCTCACCATCGGACACGCCTCAAGTCTTC
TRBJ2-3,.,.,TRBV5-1,CASSVMTIGSTDTQYF,TGCGCCAGCAGCGTAATGACTATTGGGTCGACAGATACGCAGTATTTT
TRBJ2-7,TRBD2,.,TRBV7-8,CASSLARSRTSGYEQYF,TGTGCCAGCAGCTTAGCGCGCTCCAGGACTAGCGGTTACGAGCAGTACTTC
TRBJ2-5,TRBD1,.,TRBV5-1,CASSLGQGPQETQYF,TGCGCCAGCAGCTTGGGACAGGGGCCTCAAGAGACCCAGTACTTC
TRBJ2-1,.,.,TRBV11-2,CASKRSSYNEQFF,TGTGCCAGCAAACGAAGCTCCTACAATGAGCAGTTCTTC
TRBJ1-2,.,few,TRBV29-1,CSVTPQGLYGYTF,TGCAGCGTTACTCCACAGGGACTCTATGGCTACACCTTC
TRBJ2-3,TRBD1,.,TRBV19,CASSTLDRVADTQYF,TGTGCCAGTAGTACCTTGGACAGGGTTGCAGATACGCAGTATTTT
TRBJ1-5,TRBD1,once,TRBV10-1,CASSAGGRDQPQHF,TGCGCCAGCAGTGCAGGGGGCCGCGACCAGCCCCAGCATTTT
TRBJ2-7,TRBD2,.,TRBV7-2,CASGLATYEQYF,TGTGCGTCCGGACTAGCAACCTACGAGCAGTACTTC
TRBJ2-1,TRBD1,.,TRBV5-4,CASSRTGAAYNEQFF,TGTGCCAGCAGCCGAACAGGGGCAGCCTACAATGAGCAGTTCTTC
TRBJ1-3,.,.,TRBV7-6,CASSGLRNTIYF,TGTGCCAGCAGCGGACTCAGAAACACCATATATTTT
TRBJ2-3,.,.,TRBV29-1,CSVVNRLADTQYF,TGCAGCGTTGTTAATCGACTAGCAGATACGCAGTATTTT
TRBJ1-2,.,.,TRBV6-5,CASSNRDGYTF,TGTGCCAGCAGTAACAGGGATGGCTACACCTTC